Given below is one T cell receptor (beta chain) in context. Its cognate antigen is unknown. The data stem from a study of OX40 agonist ivuxolimab in advanced cancers. At the level of the study: Partial responses occurred in Three dose-escalation patients, one with hepatocellular carcinoma and two with cutaneous melanoma.

J lost 4 bases, V lost 6 bases, and 9 bases had no gene match. Germline V gene data show CDR1 as LNHDA and CDR2 as SQIVND (reference sequence). This CDR3 comprises 15 residues. Blood draws occurred at baseline, cycle 4 day 1, and cycle 7 day 1. This table comes from immunoSEQ multiplex PCR, and its TCRdb copy is limited to in-frame clones, with some not included. The sample has about 64,000 clones, about four fifths seen once. Study conclusions and caveats: CD8+ T cells averaged more expanded clones than CD4+.

The origin of this receptor is an adult with an advanced solid tumor such as melanoma, head and neck, liver or kidney cancer. The sample here was CD4+ or CD8+ T cells sorted from blood, taken in a trial of the OX40 agonist ivuxolimab. The chain uses TRBV19 and TRBJ1-5; 7 bases match TRBD1. The CDR3 sequence is CASSPKGAGNQPQHF. The CDR3 DNA reads TGTGCCAGTAGCCCTAAGGGGGCGGGAAATCAGCCCCAGCATTTT.